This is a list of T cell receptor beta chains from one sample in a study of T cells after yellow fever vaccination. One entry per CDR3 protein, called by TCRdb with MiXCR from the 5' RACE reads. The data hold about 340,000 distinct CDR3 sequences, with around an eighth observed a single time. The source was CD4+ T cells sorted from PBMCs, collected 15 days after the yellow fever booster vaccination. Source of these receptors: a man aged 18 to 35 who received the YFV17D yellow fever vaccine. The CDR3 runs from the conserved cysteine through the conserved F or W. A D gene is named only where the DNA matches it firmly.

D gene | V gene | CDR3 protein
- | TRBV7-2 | CASSEGGFDQPQHF
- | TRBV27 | CASGPILGNEQFF
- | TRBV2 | CATHEGRNTEAFF
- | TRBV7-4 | CASSFRQDNQPQHF
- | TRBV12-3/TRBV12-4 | CASRRYTGNYGYTF
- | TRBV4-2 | CASSPTYGAGYNEQFF
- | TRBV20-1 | CSALRDSNQPQHF
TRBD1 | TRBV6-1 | CASTGTGFEKLFF
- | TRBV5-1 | CASSLGGTSRMYQETQYF
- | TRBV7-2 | CASSLLRGAHTGELFF
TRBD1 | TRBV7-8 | CASSLGATGGEETQYF
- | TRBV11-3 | CASRPRQMGETQYF
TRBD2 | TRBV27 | CASSLHPAGGLYNEQFF
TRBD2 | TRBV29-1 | CSVLYSGRAYNEQLF
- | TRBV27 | CASSPLAFPPDTQYF
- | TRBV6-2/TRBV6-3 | CASSPGTPVGYNEQFF
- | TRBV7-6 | CASKGTPNTGELFF
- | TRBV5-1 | CASSLEQGWTDAFF
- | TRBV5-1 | CASSLELRTNTEAFF
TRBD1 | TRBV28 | CASSLLGQGHEAFF